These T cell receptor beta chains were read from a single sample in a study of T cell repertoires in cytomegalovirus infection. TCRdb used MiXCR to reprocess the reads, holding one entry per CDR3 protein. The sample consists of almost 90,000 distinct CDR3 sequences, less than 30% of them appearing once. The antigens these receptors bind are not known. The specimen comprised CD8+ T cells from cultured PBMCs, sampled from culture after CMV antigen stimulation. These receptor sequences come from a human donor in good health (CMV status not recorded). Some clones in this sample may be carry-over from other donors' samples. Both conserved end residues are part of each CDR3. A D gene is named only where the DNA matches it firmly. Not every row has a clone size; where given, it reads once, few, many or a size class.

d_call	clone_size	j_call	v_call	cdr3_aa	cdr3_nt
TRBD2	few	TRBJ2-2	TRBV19	CASSIKAGYTGELFF	TGTGCCAGTAGTATCAAAGCGGGGTACACCGGGGAGCTGTTTTTT
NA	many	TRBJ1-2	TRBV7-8	CASSLKITGGYTF	TGTGCCAGCAGCTTAAAAATAACGGGAGGCTACACCTTC
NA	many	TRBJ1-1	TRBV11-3	CASSDPGGKTEAFF	TGTGCCAGCAGCGATCCGGGGGGCAAGACTGAAGCTTTCTTT
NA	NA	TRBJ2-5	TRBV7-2	CASSPISGVMETQYF	TGTGCCAGCAGCCCCATTTCGGGGGTAATGGAGACCCAGTACTTC
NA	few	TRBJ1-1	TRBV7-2	CASSSTGPGTEAFF	TGTGCCAGCAGCTCCACAGGACCGGGGACTGAAGCTTTCTTT
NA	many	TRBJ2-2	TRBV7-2	CASSSTGTGELFF	TGTGCCAGCAGCTCCACCGGCACCGGGGAGCTGTTTTTT
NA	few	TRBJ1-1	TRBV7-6	CASSPVSNTEAFF	TGTGCCAGCAGCCCGGTCTCAAACACTGAAGCTTTCTTT
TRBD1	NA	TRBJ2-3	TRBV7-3	CASSPPGQGTDTQYF	TGTGCCAGCAGCCCTCCGGGACAGGGGACAGATACGCAGTATTTT
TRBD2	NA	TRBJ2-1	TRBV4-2	CASSQDGGDYNEQFF	TGTGCCAGCAGCCAAGACGGGGGGGACTACAATGAGCAGTTCTTC
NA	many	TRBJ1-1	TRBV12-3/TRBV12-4	CASSGGRVGTEAFF	TGTGCCAGCAGTGGGGGACGAGTTGGTACTGAAGCTTTCTTT
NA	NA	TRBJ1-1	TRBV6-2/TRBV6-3	CASSYPRGGTEAFF	TGTGCCAGCAGTTACCCTCGCGGGGGAACTGAAGCTTTCTTT
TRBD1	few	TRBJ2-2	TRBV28	CASSTVGTGVITGELFF	TGTGCCAGCAGCACCGTGGGGACAGGGGTTATCACCGGGGAGCTGTTTTTT
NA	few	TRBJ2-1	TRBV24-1	CATSDSRGLYNEQFF	TGTGCCACCAGTGACTCGAGGGGTCTCTACAATGAGCAGTTCTTC
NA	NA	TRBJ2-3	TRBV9	CASSAGGGQSSTDTQYF	TGTGCCAGCAGCGCTGGGGGGGGACAGAGTAGCACAGATACGCAGTATTTT
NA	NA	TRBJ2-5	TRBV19	CASSIDLLPGVKETQYF	TGTGCCAGTAGTATAGATCTATTGCCGGGGGTTAAAGAGACCCAGTACTTC
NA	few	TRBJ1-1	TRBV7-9	CASSLVIRGTEAFF	TGTGCCAGCAGCTTAGTCATCAGGGGCACTGAAGCTTTCTTT
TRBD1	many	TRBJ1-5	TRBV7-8	CASSLGQGRNQPQHF	TGTGCCAGCAGCTTAGGACAGGGCCGCAATCAGCCCCAGCATTTT
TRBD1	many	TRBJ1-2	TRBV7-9	CASSFTGTDGYTF	TGTGCCAGCAGCTTTACCGGGACAGATGGCTACACCTTC